This record concerns one T cell receptor (beta chain) sequence. What it binds is unknown. Per germline, CDR1 SNHLY and CDR2 FYNNEI. The CDR3 contains 13 residues. One entry per CDR3 protein, without DNA, is what TCRdb gives after re-calling the 5' RACE reads. Here the sample table reports 400,000 to 550,000 distinct CDR3 sequences. The sample originates from a study of T cells expressing NK-cell markers. Study-wide findings and caveats: In more than 5 donors, dominant CD3+CD56+NKG2C+ clonotypes ranked among the top 10 CD8+ clonotypes.

The sample taken for sequencing was blood T cells: a sorted CD56 or NKG2C T cell subset, CD4+ or CD8+ T cells, or bulk PBMC T cells (not recorded which). This receptor was taken from a woman aged 18-70 years in good health. This chain joins TRBV2 and TRBJ2-2; TCRdb's D call of TRBD1 is untestable without DNA. The CDR3 loop is CASSTGLTGELFF.